One and the same sample provided the 19 T cell receptor beta chains below, sequenced in a study of T cells in Graves' hyperthyroidism and ophthalmopathy (dated by TCRdb to between 2018 and 2020). Library preparation used multiplex PCR. Sequenced on an Illumina HiSeq 2000. The TCR beta CDR3 regions were amplified from RNA transcripts. For the first round of RT-PCR on the TCR CDR3, the HTBI primer set was used together with the Qiagen OneStep RT-PCR kit. TCRdb redid the processing of the public reads, applying fastp at Q25 and MiXCR, and retained in-frame beta chains. Rows are unified per CDR3 protein, each entry keeping the most common DNA and genes. In all, the sample holds 750,000 to 950,000 distinct CDR3 sequences, and 38% of those were seen once. Around 10% of the sample goes to the ten largest clones. The source material was blood. The receptors originated from a man younger than 30 with Graves' hyperthyroidism.

About this clonotype itself: At one of its ends the junction is not consistent with the germline gene, which may arise from a read error. The chain uses TRBV7-9 and TRBJ2-7, with D possibly being TRBD1 (5 bases). Looked up from germline, CDR1 is SEHNR and CDR2 is FQNEAQ (reference sequence). The CDR3 is made up of 15 amino acids. The CDR3 DNA sequence: TGCGCCAGCAGCCAAGATCCCGGACAAGCCTACGAGCAGTACTTC. Protein product: CASSQDPGQAYEQYF.

This clonotype was found a few times. The J gene is TRBJ2-7, the V gene TRBV7-9; no definite D call. V was trimmed by 3 bases and J by 0 bases, leaving 12 bases between them. This CDR3 region has 15 residues. Germline V gives CDR1 SEHNR, CDR2 FQNEAQ (reference sequence). The CDR3 DNA reads as TGTGCCAGCAGCTTCTCCGGCTCAAACTCCTACGAGCAGTACTTC. Protein sequence: CASSFSGSNSYEQYF.

The table lists this clonotype with many counts. This chain connects TRBV2 to TRBJ1-5; D call uncertain. Trimming left V 2 bases short and J 4 bases short, with 12 bases between. The CDR3 has 15 amino acids. The germline gives CDR1 SNHLY, CDR2 FYNNEI. Here the CDR3 reads CASSEKAGRNQPQHF. The CDR3 nucleotides read TGTGCCAGCAGTGAAAAGGCAGGTCGTAATCAGCCCCAGCATTTT. Drawing the rest from reference TRBV2 and TRBJ1-5, the complete variable domain is EPEVTQTPSHQVTQMGQEVILRCVPISNHLYFYWYRQILGQKVEFLVSFYNNEISEKSEIFDDQFSVERPDGSNFTLKIRSTKLEDSAMYFCASSEKAGRNQPQHFGDGTRLSIL.

This clonotype was counted a single time. The V and J genes are TRBV5-1 and TRBJ1-2; D gene uncertain. Germline-derived CDR1 and CDR2 are SGHRS and YFSETQ. The CDR3 runs to 14 residues. Between the trimmed V and J ends, which lost 0 bases and 1 base, there was a span of 7 bases. The CDR3 DNA reads TGCGCCAGCAGCTTGGAAGGGCTTAACTATGGCTACACCTTC. This sequence encodes CASSLEGLNYGYTF.

The chain employs TRBV4-3 and TRBJ2-6, with D maybe TRBD2 (6 bases). The CDR3 sequence is 17 residues long. Trimming shortened V by 1 base and J by 2 bases, and 12 bases separated the two germline ends. Germline V gives CDR1 LGHNA, CDR2 YSLEER. The CDR3 DNA sequence: TGCGCCAGCAGCCAAGCAGCGGGCGGGGCTGGGGCCAACGTCCTGACTTTC. The encoded protein is CASSQAAGGAGANVLTF.

The V and J genes are TRBV12-3 or TRBV12-4 and TRBJ1-6, with D uncertain. The CDR3 runs 15 residues. The V gene lost 6 bases and the J gene lost 6 bases, with 15 bases spanning the gap. CDR3 coding DNA: TGTGCCAGCAGCCCACTCCTAGGGATTAATTCACCCCTCCACTTT. Translation gives CASSPLLGINSPLHF.

This chain joins TRBV10-3 and TRBJ1-5; TRBD1 agrees at 7 bases. Germline CDR1 ENHRY, CDR2 SYGVKD. With V trimmed by 6 bases and J by 7 bases, 6 bases remained unmatched. The CDR3 consists of 13 residues. The CDR3 loop reads CAISMGQNQPQHF. The CDR3 region has the DNA TGTGCCATCAGCATGGGACAGAACCAGCCCCAGCATTTT.

The chain employs TRBV7-3 and TRBJ2-2; the D is unclear. The CDR3 extends over 11 amino acids. With 6 bases removed from V and 8 bases from J, the gap between germline ends came to 7 bases. CDR1 SGHTA and CDR2 FQGTGA come from the germline V gene. In DNA form, the CDR3 reads TGTGCCAGCAGTGTCAAGGGGGAGCTGTTTTTT. Its translation is CASSVKGELFF. Full variable domain (rest looked up from reference TRBV7-3 and TRBJ2-2): GAGVSQTPSNKVTEKGKYVELRCDPISGHTALYWYRQSLGQGPEFLIYFQGTGAADDSGLPNDRFFAVRPEGSVSTLKIQRTERGDSAVYLCASSVKGELFFGEGSRLTVL.

In this sample, this clonotype turned up many times. The chain is built from TRBV19 and TRBJ1-5, with D maybe TRBD1 (5 bases). V shed 7 bases and J shed 1 base, with 11 bases lying between them. Per the germline V gene, CDR1 is LNHDA and CDR2 is SQIVND (reference sequence). This CDR3 is built from 14 residues. The CDR3 spells CASTTGGSNQPQHF. The DNA of the CDR3 is TGTGCCAGTACCACAGGCGGGAGCAATCAGCCCCAGCATTTT.

The gene calls are TRBV25-1 and TRBJ1-1; D perhaps matches TRBD1 (6 bases). CDR3 length: 13 amino acids. Germline CDR1 is MGHDK and CDR2 is SYGVNS. V shed 3 bases and J shed 6 bases, with 11 bases lying between them. In DNA, the CDR3 is TGTGCCAGCAGTGAGTTAGGGGGAGCTGAAGCTTTCTTT. It is translated as CASSELGGAEAFF.

This clonotype was picked up a small number of times. The genes are TRBV6-6 and TRBJ1-1, with no clear D. Germline CDR1 and CDR2: MNHNY and SVGAGI (reference sequence). The CDR3 totals 14 residues. V was cut by 6 bases and J by 0 bases, with 11 bases left in between. CDR3 residues: CASSVRNLNTEAFF. The CDR3 region has the DNA TGTGCCAGCAGCGTAAGGAACCTGAACACTGAAGCTTTCTTT.

This clonotype was observed a few times. V gene TRBV7-3 combines with J gene TRBJ1-1, with D maybe TRBD1 (5 bases). The CDR3 has 13 amino acids. Trimming pared 3 bases from V and 4 bases from J, leaving 9 bases between. Germline values: CDR1 SGHTA, CDR2 FQGTGA. The CDR3 bases are TGTGCCAGCAGCTTCGGGGGATTCACTGAAGCTTTCTTT. As protein: CASSFGGFTEAFF.

This sequence joins TRBV9 and TRBJ2-2, with 11 bases matching TRBD2. Germline CDR1 is SGDLS and CDR2 is YYNGEE. This CDR3 has 16 residues. The junction had 9 bases not matched to a gene; V was cut back by 5 bases and J by 6 bases. CDR3 protein: CASSLRLAGSAGELFF. Written as DNA, the CDR3 is TGTGCCAGCAGTTTGCGACTAGCGGGGTCGGCCGGGGAGCTGTTTTTT.

DNA for the CDR3: TGTGCCAGCAGCGACCAAGACAGGGGGTTCTACGAGCAGTACTTC. Protein: CASSDQDRGFYEQYF. V and J are TRBV7-4 and TRBJ2-7; 9 bases agree with TRBD1. Losses at the gene ends were 5 bases for V and 3 bases for J; bases not matched to a gene: 8. Per germline, CDR1 SGHVT and CDR2 SQSDAQ. CDR3 length: 15 residues.

CDR3 DNA: TGCAGCGCCGTGACAGGGGGCGGCTACGAGCATTTT. This sequence encodes CSAVTGGGYEHF. The rearrangement joins TRBV29-1 to TRBJ1-5; TRBD1 matches at 10 bases. CDR1 and CDR2 (germline): SQVTM, ANQGSEA. V lost 7 bases, J lost 14 bases, and 11 bases stayed unmatched. The CDR3 is 12 residues long.

This clonotype was recorded a few times. J is TRBJ1-5 and V is TRBV7-8; D is ambiguous. The germline V and J ends were trimmed by 3 bases and 7 bases, with 7 bases remaining between them. The germline gives CDR1 SGHVS, CDR2 FQNEAQ. CDR3 length: 12 amino acids. CDR3 sequence reads: CASSLREQPQHF. CDR3 coding DNA: TGTGCCAGCAGCTTGAGAGAGCAGCCCCAGCATTTT.

The sample holds a few counts of this clonotype. The chain has TRBV11-2 and TRBJ1-5, with D perhaps matching TRBD1 (5 bases). V lost 6 bases to trimming and J lost 0 bases, with 12 bases between them. CDR3 length: 15 residues. In germline, CDR1 is SGHAT, CDR2 FQNNGV. The CDR3 region is CASSTGSSSNQPQHF. The CDR3, as DNA: TGTGCCAGCAGTACAGGTTCTAGTAGCAATCAGCCCCAGCATTTT.

This clonotype was counted many times. This chain's CDR3 is CASSILAGGNEQYF. The CDR3 DNA is TGTGCCAGTAGTATCCTAGCGGGAGGAAACGAGCAGTACTTC. The V gene is TRBV19, the J gene TRBJ2-7; TRBD2 matches at 11 bases. Per germline, CDR1 LNHDA and CDR2 SQIVND (reference sequence). With V trimmed by 3 bases and J by 5 bases, 3 bases remained unmatched. This CDR3 has 14 residues. Supplemented by reference TRBV19 and TRBJ2-7, the full variable domain reads DGGITQSPKYLFRKEGQNVTLSCEQNLNHDAMYWYRQDPGQGLRLIYYSQIVNDFQKGDIAEGYSVSREKKESFPLTVTSAQKNPTAFYLCASSILAGGNEQYFGPGTRLTVT.

Regarding this clonotype: This may be a read error: a much more frequent sequence differs by one nucleotide. This sequence joins TRBV29-1 and TRBJ2-5; D gene unclear. Looked up from germline, CDR1 is SQVTM and CDR2 is ANQGSEA. The CDR3 totals 11 residues. CDR3 DNA sequence: TGCAGCGTTGAAAGCCAAGAGACCCAGCACTTC. Its protein product is CSVESQETQHF.